These T cell receptor beta chains were read from a single sample in a study of CD4+ T cells in melanoma. The assay was immunoSEQ multiplex PCR, and TCRdb's table has in-frame clones only and misses some. The sample lists 20,000 to 25,000 clones, about 77% occurring once. These receptors all come from a human donor with melanoma. Both conserved end residues are part of each CDR3. A D gene is named only where the DNA matches it firmly. Size is omitted from some rows. Given values are once, few, many or a class for expanded clones.

>TRBV18|-|TRBJ2-7|-
CASSRPASSYEQYF
TGTGCCAGCTCGAGGCCGGCCAGCTCCTACGAGCAGTACTTC
>TRBV19|-|TRBJ1-1|-
CASSMNTEAFF
TGTGCCAGTAGTATGAACACTGAAGCTTTCTTT
>TRBV7-9|medium-sized|TRBJ1-2|-
CASSLVTGWGYTF
TGTGCCAGCAGCTTAGTAACGGGTTGGGGCTACACCTTC
>TRBV5-6|-|TRBJ2-2|-
CASSPMEVYTGELFF
TGTGCCAGCAGCCCAATGGAAGTGTACACCGGGGAGCTGTTTTTT
>TRBV4-1|-|TRBJ1-3|TRBD1
CASSRPGQGTGNTIYF
TGCGCCAGCAGCCGCCCGGGACAGGGAACTGGAAACACCATATATTTT
>TRBV9|few|TRBJ1-4|TRBD1
CASSAGDRSGEKLFF
TGTGCCAGCAGCGCGGGGGACAGGAGCGGCGAAAAACTGTTTTTT
>TRBV2|-|TRBJ1-1|-
CASRILGDWNTEAFF
TGTGCCAGCAGAATCTTGGGGGATTGGAACACTGAAGCTTTCTTT
>TRBV6-6|-|TRBJ2-3|-
CASSYSIAYPDTQYF
TGTGCCAGCAGTTACTCGATAGCTTACCCAGATACGCAGTATTTT
>TRBV11-2|few|TRBJ2-1|-
CASSLLGNEQFF
TGTGCCAGCAGCTTATTAGGAAATGAGCAGTTCTTC
>TRBV7-9|-|TRBJ1-1|-
CASRSAGTRNTEAFF
TGTGCCAGCAGGAGCGCCGGGACACGGAACACTGAAGCTTTCTTT
>TRBV15|-|TRBJ1-2|-
CATSRDIRGANYGYTF
TGTGCCACCAGCAGAGATATTAGGGGAGCTAACTATGGCTACACCTTC
>TRBV9|-|TRBJ2-1|TRBD1
CASSVAGDRYNEQFF
TGTGCCAGCAGCGTAGCTGGGGACAGATACAATGAGCAGTTCTTC
>TRBV7-3|-|TRBJ2-7|-
CASSFGGSYEQYF
TGTGCCAGCAGCTTCGGAGGAAGCTACGAGCAGTACTTC
>TRBV12-5|-|TRBJ2-7|TRBD1
CASGLANRGTYEQYF
TGTGCTAGTGGTTTGGCCAACAGGGGGACGTACGAGCAGTACTTC
>TRBV11-2|-|TRBJ2-7|-
CASSLGLAYEQYF
TGTGCCAGCAGCTTAGGGCTAGCTTACGAGCAGTACTTC
>TRBV30|-|TRBJ1-4|TRBD1
CAWSAHDRDPTNEKLFF
TGTGCCTGGAGTGCTCACGACAGGGACCCTACTAATGAGAAACTGTTTTTT
>TRBV5-1|-|TRBJ2-7|TRBD1
CASSIGQVYEQYF
TGCGCCAGCAGCATAGGACAGGTATACGAGCAGTACTTC
>TRBV9|-|TRBJ1-2|TRBD1
CASSSGQVYANYGYTF
TGTGCCAGCAGCTCGGGACAGGTCTACGCTAACTATGGCTACACCTTC
>TRBV7-3|-|TRBJ2-2|-
CASSLTPVNRWGNTGELFF
TGTGCCAGCAGCTTAACCCCGGTCAACCGGTGGGGAAACACCGGGGAGCTGTTTTTT
>TRBV4-1|-|TRBJ1-1|-
CASSQDPPPGIGKAFF
TGCGCCAGCAGCCAAGATCCCCCCCCAGGGATAGGAAAGGCTTTCTTT
>TRBV7-2|-|TRBJ2-5|TRBD2
CASSLGEGGQETQYF
TGTGCCAGCAGCTTAGGGGAGGGTGGCCAAGAGACCCAGTACTTC